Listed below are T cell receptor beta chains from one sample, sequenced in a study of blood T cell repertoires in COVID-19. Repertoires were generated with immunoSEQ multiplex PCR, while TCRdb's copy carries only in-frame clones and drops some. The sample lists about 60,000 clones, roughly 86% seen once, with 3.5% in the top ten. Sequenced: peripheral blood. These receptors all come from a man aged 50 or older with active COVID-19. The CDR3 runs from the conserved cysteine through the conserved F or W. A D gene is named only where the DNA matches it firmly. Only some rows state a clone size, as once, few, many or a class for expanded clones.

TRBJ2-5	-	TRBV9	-	TGTGCCAGCAGCGTCATGGGGGCGGGTGAGACCCAGTACTTC	CASSVMGAGETQYF
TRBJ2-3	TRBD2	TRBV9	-	TGTGCCAGCAGGGGTAGCGGGGGCACAGATACGCAGTATTTT	CASRGSGGTDTQYF
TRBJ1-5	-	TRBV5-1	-	TGCGCCAGCAGAACGGGACATGGGAGCAATCAGCCCCAGCATTTT	CASRTGHGSNQPQHF
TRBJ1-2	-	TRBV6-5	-	TGTGCCAGCAGCGAGACATCGTATGACTACACCTTC	CASSETSYDYTF
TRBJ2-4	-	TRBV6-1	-	TGTGCCAGCAGTGAAGGGAATCTCATATCCCGGGGGGCCAAAAACATTCAGTACTTC	CASSEGNLISRGAKNIQYF
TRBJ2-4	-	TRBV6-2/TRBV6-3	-	TGTGCCAGCAGTTACTCAGGCGGAGGGGTCAAAAACATTCAGTACTTC	CASSYSGGGVKNIQYF
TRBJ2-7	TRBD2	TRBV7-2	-	TGTGCCAGCAGCAACTCGGGACTAGGAGGGTACGAGCAGTACTTC	CASSNSGLGGYEQYF
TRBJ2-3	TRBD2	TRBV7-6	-	TGTGCCAGCAGCTTAAAAGCGGGGGGCACAGATACGCAGTATTTT	CASSLKAGGTDTQYF
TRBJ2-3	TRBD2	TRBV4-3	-	TGCGCCAGCAGCCAAGATTGGACAAGCGGGGGTACAGATACGCAGTATTTT	CASSQDWTSGGTDTQYF
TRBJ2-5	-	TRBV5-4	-	TGTGCCAGCATGGCTGCCGGAGAGCGGACCCAGTACTTC	CASMAAGERTQYF
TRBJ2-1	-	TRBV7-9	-	TGTGCCAGCAGCTTTAAACCTAGCTACAATGAGCAGTTCTTC	CASSFKPSYNEQFF
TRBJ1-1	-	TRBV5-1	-	TGCGCCAGCAGCTTGGACGCCTACGTGGCTGAAGCTTTCTTT	CASSLDAYVAEAFF
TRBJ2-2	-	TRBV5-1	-	TGCGCCAGCAGCTTGGTGGACGGGGTTTACGCCGGGGAGCTGTTTTTT	CASSLVDGVYAGELFF
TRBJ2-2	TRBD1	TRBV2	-	TGTGCCATCCACCGGACAGGGGCGGGCGGGGAGCTGTTTTTT	CAIHRTGAGGELFF
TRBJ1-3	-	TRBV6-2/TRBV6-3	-	TGTGCCAGCAGTTCCAGGGGCTACACCATATATTTT	CASSSRGYTIYF
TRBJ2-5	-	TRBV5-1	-	TGCGCCAGCAGCTTGCTGGAGGAGACCCAGTACTTC	CASSLLEETQYF
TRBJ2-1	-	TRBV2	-	TGTGCCAGCAGTTTCCAGGGAGGTAGTGAGCAGTTCTTC	CASSFQGGSEQFF
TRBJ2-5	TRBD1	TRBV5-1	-	TGCGCCAGCAGCTTGGAGGGGGCTTCGGGAGAGACCCAGTACTTC	CASSLEGASGETQYF
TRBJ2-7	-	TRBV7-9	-	TGTGCCAGCAGAGAGGGTTCCTACGAGCAGTACTTC	CASREGSYEQYF
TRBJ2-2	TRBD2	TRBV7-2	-	TGTGCCAGCAGACTAGCGGGGGGGAACACCGGGGAGCTGTTTTTT	CASRLAGGNTGELFF
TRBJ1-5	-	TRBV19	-	TGTGCCAGTAATACGATTTCCCTCGGAGTCAATCAGCCCCAGCATTTT	CASNTISLGVNQPQHF
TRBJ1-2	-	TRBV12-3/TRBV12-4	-	TGTGCCAGCAGTTTGGCGAGTCAGGGTGGCTACACCTTC	CASSLASQGGYTF
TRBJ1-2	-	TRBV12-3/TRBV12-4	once	TGTGCCAGCAGTTTAATCCGGGGCTATGGCTACACCTTC	CASSLIRGYGYTF
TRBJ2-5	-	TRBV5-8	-	TGTGCCAGCAGGCGGGAGACCCAGTACTTC	CASRRETQYF
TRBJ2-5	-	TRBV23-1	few	TGCGCCAGCGGACTTAACGAGACCCAGTACTTC	CASGLNETQYF